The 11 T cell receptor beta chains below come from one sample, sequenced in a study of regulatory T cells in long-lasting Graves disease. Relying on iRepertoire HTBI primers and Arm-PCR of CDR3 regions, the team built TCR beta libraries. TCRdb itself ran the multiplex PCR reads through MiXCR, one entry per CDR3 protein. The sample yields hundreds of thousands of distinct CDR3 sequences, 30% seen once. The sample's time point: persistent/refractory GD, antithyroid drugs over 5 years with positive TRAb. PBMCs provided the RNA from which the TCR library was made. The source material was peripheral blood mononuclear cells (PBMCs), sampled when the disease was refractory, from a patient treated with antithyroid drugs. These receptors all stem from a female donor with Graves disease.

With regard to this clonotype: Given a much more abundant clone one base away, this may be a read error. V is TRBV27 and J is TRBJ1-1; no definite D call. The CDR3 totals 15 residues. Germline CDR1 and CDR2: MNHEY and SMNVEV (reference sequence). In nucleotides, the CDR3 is TGTGCCAGCGGTTTATCCTTGGGAGGGAACACTGAAGCTTTCTTT. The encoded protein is CASGLSLGGNTEAFF.

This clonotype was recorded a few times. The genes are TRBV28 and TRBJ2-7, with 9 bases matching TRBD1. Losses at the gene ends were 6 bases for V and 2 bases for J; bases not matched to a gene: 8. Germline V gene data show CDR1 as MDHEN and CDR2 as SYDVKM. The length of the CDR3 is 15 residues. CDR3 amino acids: CASSPTGGRAYEQYF. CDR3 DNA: TGTGCCAGCAGCCCCACAGGGGGCAGAGCCTACGAGCAGTACTTC.

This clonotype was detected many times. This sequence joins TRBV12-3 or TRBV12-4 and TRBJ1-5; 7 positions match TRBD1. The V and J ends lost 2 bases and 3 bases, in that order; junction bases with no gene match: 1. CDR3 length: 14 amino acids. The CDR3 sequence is CASSLTGDNQPQHF. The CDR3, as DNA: TGTGCCAGCAGTTTAACAGGGGACAATCAGCCCCAGCATTTT.

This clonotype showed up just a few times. CDR3 nucleotides: TGCAGTGCAAAACAGGGGGTTAGCAATCAGCCCCAGCATTTT. It specifies CSAKQGVSNQPQHF. The chain employs TRBV20-1 and TRBJ1-5; 8 positions match TRBD1. The germline V gene has CDR1 DFQATT and CDR2 SNEGSKA (reference sequence). J was trimmed by 0 bases and V by 6 bases; bases with no gene match: 4. The CDR3 totals 14 residues.

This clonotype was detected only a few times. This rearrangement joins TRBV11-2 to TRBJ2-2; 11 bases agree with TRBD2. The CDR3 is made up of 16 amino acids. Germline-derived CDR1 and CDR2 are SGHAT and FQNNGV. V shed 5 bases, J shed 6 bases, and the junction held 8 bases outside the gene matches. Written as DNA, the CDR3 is TGTGCCAGCAGCCCCCTAGCGGGAGGAAACCCCGGGGAGCTGTTTTTT. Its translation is CASSPLAGGNPGELFF.

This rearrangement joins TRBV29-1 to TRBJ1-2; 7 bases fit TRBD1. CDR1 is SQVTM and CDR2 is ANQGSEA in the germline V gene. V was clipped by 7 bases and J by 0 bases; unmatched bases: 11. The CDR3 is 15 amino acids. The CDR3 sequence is CSGDGQDLANYGYTF. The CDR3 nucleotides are TGCAGCGGTGACGGACAGGATCTAGCTAACTATGGCTACACCTTC. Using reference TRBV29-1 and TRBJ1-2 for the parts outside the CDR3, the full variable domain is SAVISQKPSRDICQRGTSLTIQCQVDSQVTMMFWYRQQPGQSLTLIATANQGSEATYESGFVIDKFPISRPNLTFSTLTVSNMSPEDSSIYLCSGDGQDLANYGYTFGSGTRLTVV.

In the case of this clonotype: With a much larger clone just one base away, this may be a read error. The CDR3 DNA reads TGTGCCAGCAGTCCACGGACAGGGCGAAACGAAAAACTGGTTTTT. As protein: CASSPRTGRNEKLVF. The genes are TRBV27 and TRBJ1-4; 8 bases agree with TRBD1. Germline V gives CDR1 MNHEY, CDR2 SMNVEV (reference sequence). This CDR3 has 15 amino acids.

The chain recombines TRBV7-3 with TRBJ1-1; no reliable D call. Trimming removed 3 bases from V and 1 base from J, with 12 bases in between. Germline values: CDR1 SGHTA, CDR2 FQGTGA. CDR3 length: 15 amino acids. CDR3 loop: CASSLDPAKNTEAFF. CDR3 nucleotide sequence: TGTGCCAGCAGCTTGGATCCAGCCAAGAACACTGAAGCTTTCTTT.

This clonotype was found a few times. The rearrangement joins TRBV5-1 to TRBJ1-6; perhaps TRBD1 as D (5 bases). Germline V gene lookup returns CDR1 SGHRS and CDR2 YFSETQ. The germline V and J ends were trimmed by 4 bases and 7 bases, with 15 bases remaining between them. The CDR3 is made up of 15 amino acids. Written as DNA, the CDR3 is TGCGCCAGCAGCCCCTCGCAGGGATCGAATTCACCCCTCCACTTT. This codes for CASSPSQGSNSPLHF.

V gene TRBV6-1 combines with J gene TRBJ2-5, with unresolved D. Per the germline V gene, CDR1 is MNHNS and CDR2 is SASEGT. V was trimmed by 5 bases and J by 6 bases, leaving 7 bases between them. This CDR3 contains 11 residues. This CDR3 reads CASSQYQTQYF. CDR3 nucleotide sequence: TGTGCCAGCAGTCAGTACCAGACCCAGTACTTC.

The DNA for the CDR3 is TGTGCCAGCAGTTACTCTGCGATATTCGTGGGGACTAATGAAAAACTGTTTTTT. This gives the protein CASSYSAIFVGTNEKLFF. The chain combines TRBV6-2 or TRBV6-3 with TRBJ1-4; unclear D gene. With 0 bases removed from V and 2 bases from J, the gap between germline ends came to 16 bases. The CDR3 length is 18 residues. The V gene's germline CDR1 is MNHEY and CDR2 SVGEGT.